These 30 T cell receptor beta chains originate from one sample sequenced in a study of beta chain features in type 1 diabetes. All of the isolated RNA was reverse transcribed, so expressed TCRB transcripts were sequenced. Here immunoSEQ multiplex PCR was the method, and the copy in TCRdb shows in-frame clones only, minus some. Of roughly 140,000 clones listed, 10% were seen once; the top ten hold around 0.5%. General study points: There was a moderate but significant shortening of TCRB CDR3s in all four CD4+ subsets of Type 1 diabetes patients.

No antigens are known for them. Sequencing was done on a sample of central memory CD4+ T cells from blood. The receptors originated from a man aged 25 to 40 with type 1 diabetes.

This sequence joins TRBV28 and TRBJ2-1, with D possibly being TRBD2 (6 bases). The CDR3 is made up of 14 amino acids. Per the germline V gene, CDR1 is MDHEN and CDR2 is SYDVKM. Trimming shortened V by 6 bases and J by 4 bases, and 13 bases separated the two germline ends. The CDR3 protein is CASRNGGRYNEQFF. CDR3 in DNA: TGTGCCAGCAGAAACGGGGGACGATACAATGAGCAGTTCTTC.

This rearrangement joins TRBV2 to TRBJ1-4; a possible D gene is TRBD1 (6 bases). The germline gives CDR1 SNHLY, CDR2 FYNNEI. V lost 2 bases and J 8 bases, leaving 15 bases between the germline ends. This CDR3 is built from 15 residues. This chain's CDR3 is CASSEPQGTGEKLFF. CDR3 bases: TGTGCCAGCAGTGAACCACAGGGAACAGGGGAAAAACTGTTTTTT.

A few counts support this clone. The chain employs TRBV9 and TRBJ2-1; TRBD2 agrees at 9 bases. With V trimmed by 2 bases and J by 6 bases, 6 bases remained unmatched. This CDR3 spans 15 amino acids. CDR1 and CDR2 from the germline V gene are SGDLS and YYNGEE. The CDR3, as DNA: TGTGCCAGCAGCGTTAGCGGGAGCTCGGGCAATGAGCAGTTCTTC. Translated: CASSVSGSSGNEQFF. The entire variable domain, with the rest obtained from reference TRBV9 and TRBJ2-1, is as follows: DSGVTQTPKHLITATGQRVTLRCSPRSGDLSVYWYQQSLDQGLQFLIQYYNGEERAKGNILERFSAQQFPDLHSELNLSSLELGDSALYFCASSVSGSSGNEQFFGPGTRLTVL.

The rearrangement links TRBV5-4 to TRBJ1-4; D remains ambiguous. Trimming removed 4 bases at V and 8 bases at J, with 18 bases between. The CDR3 is made up of 15 amino acids. Germline-derived CDR1 and CDR2 are SGHNT and YYREEE (reference sequence). The CDR3 here is CASSPTGSDGEKLFF. The CDR3 DNA follows: TGTGCCAGCAGCCCCACTGGTTCCGACGGGGAAAAACTGTTTTTT.

This chain connects TRBV5-4 to TRBJ1-2; D gene ambiguous. V lost 1 base to trimming and J lost 5 bases, with 12 bases between them. The CDR3 runs to 14 residues. CDR1 and CDR2 (germline): SGHNT, YYREEE (reference sequence). This CDR3 reads CASSLLSGEYGYTF. The CDR3 DNA is TGTGCCAGCAGCTTGTTGAGTGGAGAGTATGGCTACACCTTC.

In this sample, this clone turned up a few times. This chain uses TRBV7-2 with TRBJ2-3; 8 bases are shared with TRBD1. V lost 5 bases to trimming and J lost 4 bases; unmatched junction nucleotides: 11. The CDR3 totals 16 residues. The germline CDR1 and CDR2 sequences are SGHTA and FQGNSA. The CDR3 DNA reads TGTGCCAGCAGCCACCGACAGGGGAACTTTGCAGATACGCAGTATTTT. This codes for CASSHRQGNFADTQYF.

The V call is TRBV7-9, the J call TRBJ1-2; 10 bases fit TRBD1. The length of the CDR3 is 15 residues. The J segment lost 6 bases and the V segment lost 2 bases, leaving 6 bases of the junction unmatched. Germline assignment: CDR1 SEHNR and CDR2 FQNEAQ (reference sequence). CDR3 region: CASSLKGDRGDGYTF. CDR3 nucleotide sequence: TGTGCCAGCAGCTTAAAAGGGGACAGGGGAGATGGCTACACCTTC.

The rearrangement links TRBV28 to TRBJ2-7, with D possibly TRBD2 on 5 matching bases. Germline V lookup: CDR1 MDHEN, CDR2 SYDVKM. V was cut by 8 bases and J by 0 bases, with 8 bases left in between. CDR3 length equals 12 residues. The CDR3 sequence: CASEGSSYEQYF. CDR3 nucleotide sequence: TGTGCCAGCGAGGGCAGCTCCTACGAGCAGTACTTC.

V gene TRBV28 combines with J gene TRBJ2-7; D possibly corresponds to TRBD1 (5 bases). Trimming stripped 2 bases from V and 0 bases from J, with 17 bases between. The CDR3 sequence is 17 residues long. Germline V gene data show CDR1 as MDHEN and CDR2 as SYDVKM. This chain's CDR3 is CASSLVSPKTVSYEQYF. The CDR3 DNA reads TGTGCCAGCAGTTTAGTCTCTCCGAAGACAGTCTCCTACGAGCAGTACTTC. The full variable domain, its missing parts supplied by reference TRBV28 and TRBJ2-7, is DVKVTQSSRYLVKRTGEKVFLECVQDMDHENMFWYRQDPGLGLRLIYFSYDVKMKEKGDIPEGYSVSREKKERFSLILESASTNQTSMYLCASSLVSPKTVSYEQYFGPGTRLTVT.

This clone was seen only a few times. The chain couples TRBV18 to TRBJ1-1; D perhaps matches TRBD1 (6 bases). V was trimmed by 4 bases and J by 3 bases, leaving 15 bases between them. Germline V gene data show CDR1 as KGHSH and CDR2 as LQKENI. CDR3 length equals 15 residues. CDR3 residues: CASSQDSGLDTEAFF. CDR3 coding DNA: TGTGCCAGCTCACAGGACAGTGGGCTTGACACTGAAGCTTTCTTT.

This CDR3 is CASSPGTRYNEQFF. The DNA of the CDR3 is TGTGCCAGCAGTCCCGGGACACGCTACAATGAGCAGTTCTTC. V gene TRBV5-4 combines with J gene TRBJ2-1; TRBD1 might be the D (6 bases). Germline CDR1 reads SGHNT; CDR2 reads YYREEE (reference sequence). The CDR3 is made up of 14 amino acids. Between the trimmed V and J ends, which lost 5 bases and 3 bases, there was a span of 12 bases.

A few counts support this clone. V and J are TRBV5-1 and TRBJ2-1; 12 bases are shared with TRBD2. V trimming: 4 bases; J trimming: 4 bases; junction bases outside the gene matches: 6. Germline V gives CDR1 SGHRS, CDR2 YFSETQ. CDR3 length: 16 residues. CDR3 region: CASSKLAGGLYNEQFF. Written as DNA, the CDR3 is TGCGCCAGCAGCAAACTAGCGGGAGGTCTATACAATGAGCAGTTCTTC.

V is TRBV7-6 and J is TRBJ2-7; perhaps TRBD2 as D (6 bases). CDR3 length: 13 amino acids. V lost 4 bases and J lost 3, with 10 bases in between. Germline V gives CDR1 SGHVS, CDR2 FNYEAQ. CDR3 amino acids: CASSSGGNYEQYF. CDR3 sequence (DNA): TGTGCCAGCAGCTCAGGCGGGAACTACGAGCAGTACTTC.

Notes on this clone: This specimen includes other DNA sequences encoding the same CDR3. The chain carries TRBV7-9 and TRBJ1-1; D remains ambiguous. The CDR3 totals 12 residues. Germline-derived CDR1 and CDR2 are SEHNR and FQNEAQ (reference sequence). V was shortened by 1 base and J by 8 bases, with 8 bases between the two germline ends. In DNA form, the CDR3 reads TGTGCCAGCAGCTTAGGGCAGAAAGAAGCTTTCTTT. This encodes CASSLGQKEAFF.

This clone has more than one count but fewer than ten. The sample holds other DNA sequences that translate to the same CDR3. The gene calls are TRBV7-2 and TRBJ2-7; maybe TRBD1 (6 bases). Germline V CDR1 and CDR2: SGHTA, FQGNSA. V was shortened by 3 bases and J by 3 bases, with 9 bases between the two germline ends. The CDR3 is made up of 13 amino acids. The CDR3 region has the DNA TGTGCCAGCAGCTTCAGGACAGACTACGAGCAGTACTTC. This codes for CASSFRTDYEQYF.

This clone was seen a few times. The V and J genes are TRBV5-1 and TRBJ2-1; 8 nucleotides line up with TRBD2. V lost 2 bases, J lost 2 bases, and 3 bases stayed unmatched. The CDR3 extends over 15 amino acids. CDR1 is SGHRS, CDR2 YFSETQ, per germline. CDR3 bases: TGCGCCAGCAGCTTTCAAGCGGGAGCCTACAATGAGCAGTTCTTC. Protein sequence: CASSFQAGAYNEQFF.

This clone was seen only a few times. This sequence joins TRBV9 and TRBJ1-2, with TRBD1 matching 10 bases. The CDR3 sequence is 15 residues long. Germline V gives CDR1 SGDLS, CDR2 YYNGEE. The ends lost 0 bases at V and 7 bases at J; junction bases unmatched: 6. CDR3 nucleotides: TGTGCCAGCAGCGTAGGGGACAGGGGAGGGTCTGGCTACACCTTC. Its translation is CASSVGDRGGSGYTF.

The chain links TRBV11-2 to TRBJ2-5; D may be TRBD1 (5 bases). Trimming left V 5 bases short and J 4 bases short, with 11 bases between. The CDR3 totals 13 residues. Germline lookup yields CDR1 SGHAT and CDR2 FQNNGV. The DNA of the CDR3 is TGTGCCAGCAGCAGACAGAGAGGAGAGACCCAGTACTTC. This gives the protein CASSRQRGETQYF.

The gene calls are TRBV30 and TRBJ2-7; 9 bases fit TRBD2. CDR1 and CDR2 from the germline V gene are GTSNPN and SVGIG (reference sequence). The CDR3 is 15 residues long. Trimming took 2 bases from V and 3 from J; bases not matched to a gene: 8. The CDR3 protein is CAWSRYFSGSYEQYF. The CDR3 DNA follows: TGTGCCTGGAGTCGCTACTTTAGCGGGAGCTACGAGCAGTACTTC.

A few counts support this clone. V and J are TRBV10-3 and TRBJ2-1, with 7 bases identical to TRBD1. J was trimmed by 5 bases and V by 8 bases; bases with no gene match: 9. The CDR3 loop spans 14 amino acids. Germline loops: CDR1 ENHRY, CDR2 SYGVKD. CDR3 nucleotide sequence: TGTGCCATCGCCACCGGGACAGCAAACAATGAGCAGTTCTTC. Its translation is CAIATGTANNEQFF.

This clone was seen only a few times. The rearrangement joins TRBV28 to TRBJ1-2, with a tentative D call TRBD1 (5 bases). The CDR3 runs 14 residues. CDR1 is MDHEN, CDR2 SYDVKM, per germline. Trimming took off 4 bases at V and 1 base at J, with 10 bases between the two ends. The CDR3 sequence: CASSSGGGNYGYTF. CDR3 DNA: TGTGCCAGCAGTTCGGGGGGAGGTAACTATGGCTACACCTTC.

This clone was picked up a small number of times. The chain combines TRBV9 with TRBJ2-7; 8 bases match TRBD2. The CDR3 is made up of 15 amino acids. In germline, CDR1 is SGDLS, CDR2 YYNGEE. With 4 bases clipped from V and 4 bases from J, the junction kept 10 bases outside the gene matches. In nucleotides, the CDR3 is TGTGCCAGCAGCCCTTGGGGAGCGGGGGCATACGAGCAGTACTTC. Protein product: CASSPWGAGAYEQYF.

The chain carries TRBV28 and TRBJ2-1; D not resolved. Germline V gene data show CDR1 as MDHEN and CDR2 as SYDVKM. V lost 4 bases to trimming and J lost 0 bases, with 10 bases between them. The length of the CDR3 is 15 residues. Here the CDR3 reads CASSSPQVSYNEQFF. The DNA for the CDR3 is TGTGCCAGCAGTTCCCCTCAGGTCTCCTACAATGAGCAGTTCTTC.

This clone was detected once. In nucleotides, the CDR3 is TGTGCCAGCAGGAAGCAAGCGGGAGGGCAATACGAGCAGTACTTC. It yields the protein CASRKQAGGQYEQYF. V and J are TRBV5-4 and TRBJ2-7; the match to TRBD2 covers 10 bases. Germline V lookup: CDR1 SGHNT, CDR2 YYREEE (reference sequence). The CDR3 extends over 15 amino acids. Trimming at V came to 5 bases and at J to 4 bases, leaving 9 bases not matched to a gene.

The V and J genes are TRBV11-2 and TRBJ1-5, with a weak D call TRBD1 (5 bases). The germline CDR1 and CDR2 sequences are SGHAT and FQNNGV. The CDR3 extends over 13 amino acids. V lost 4 bases and J lost 5, with 9 bases in between. CDR3 coding DNA: TGTGCCAGCAGCTGGGGCAGCCATCAGCCCCAGCATTTT. Translated, it gives CASSWGSHQPQHF.

This clone has a handful of counts. This chain links TRBV7-9 with TRBJ1-2, with D possibly matching TRBD1 (6 bases). Trimming shortened V by 5 bases and J by 3 bases, and 16 bases separated the two germline ends. This CDR3 contains 15 residues. The germline gives CDR1 SEHNR, CDR2 FQNEAQ (reference sequence). The CDR3 DNA reads TGTGCCAGCAGCACCCCACAGGGATTGTACTATGGCTACACCTTC. It encodes CASSTPQGLYYGYTF.

The CDR3 coding sequence is TGTGCCAGCAGACACCCCACTGGGGCCAACGTCCTGACTTTC. Translation: CASRHPTGANVLTF. The chain links TRBV5-4 to TRBJ2-6; unclear D gene. Germline V gene sequence: CDR1 SGHNT, CDR2 YYREEE (reference sequence). The CDR3 sequence is 14 residues long. Trimming took off 5 bases at V and 2 bases at J, with 8 bases between the two ends.

The chain joins TRBV4-3 to TRBJ1-2; 8 bases are a match to TRBD1. CDR1 is LGHNA, CDR2 YSLEER, per germline. The junction had 13 bases not matched to a gene; V was cut back by 5 bases and J by 8 bases. The CDR3 contains 15 residues. The CDR3 nucleotides read TGCGCCAGCAGCAACGACAGGGGCCAGATTGGAGGCTACACCTTC. Its protein is CASSNDRGQIGGYTF.

A few counts support this clone. The J gene is TRBJ2-7, the V gene TRBV20-1; 8 bases align to TRBD2. This CDR3 has 11 residues. The germline V gene has CDR1 DFQATT and CDR2 SNEGSKA (reference sequence). V lost 6 bases and J lost 7; bases outside the gene matches: 5. The CDR3 coding sequence is TGCAGTGCAAGGACTAGCTGGGAGCAGTACTTC. It specifies CSARTSWEQYF.

The sample holds a few counts of this clone. The chain carries TRBV7-2 and TRBJ2-7; the D is unclear. The germline V and J ends were trimmed by 5 bases and 4 bases, with 15 bases remaining between them. The CDR3 length is 14 residues. CDR1 and CDR2 from the germline V gene are SGHTA and FQGNSA. This CDR3 is CASSQDRLEYEQYF. CDR3 coding DNA: TGTGCCAGCAGCCAAGATCGGCTAGAATACGAGCAGTACTTC.